The rows below give T cell receptor beta chains drawn from one sample of a study of human T cells and chemical hapten exposure. Using its own MiXCR run on the RACE reads, TCRdb lists one record per CDR3 protein. The data contain some 100,000 distinct CDR3 sequences, 9.3% of them seen just once; the ten biggest clones take up around 2%. The sample here was whole blood, taken in connection with sensitization to the hapten diphenylcyclopropenone (DPC). Source of these receptors: a woman in her thirties or forties with alopecia areata. Some clones in this sample may be carry-over from other donors' samples. CDR3s include the opening cysteine and the closing phenylalanine or tryptophan. The D gene is left open where the match is weak. Clone size is shown for a subset of rows, as once, few, many or a class of expanded clone.

TGTGCCAGCAGCCGAGAACCTCCCGTGATAGAGCAGTACTTC	CASSREPPVIEQYF	14	TRBV7-9	TRBJ2-7	many	-
TGCAGTGCTAGAGATCGACTAGCGGCCTACAATGAGCAGTTCTTC	CSARDRLAAYNEQFF	15	TRBV20-1	TRBJ2-1	many	TRBD2
TGCGCCAGCAGCGCGGGACAGCCCGGTAAGAATGAGCAGTTCTTC	CASSAGQPGKNEQFF	15	TRBV5-1	TRBJ2-1	few	-
TGTGCCAGCAGCCCCGGGGGGCTCGACACCGGGGAGCTGTTTTTT	CASSPGGLDTGELFF	15	TRBV27	TRBJ2-2	many	-
TGTGCCATCAGTGAGTCTCTAGCGGGATTCTACGAGCAGTACTTC	CAISESLAGFYEQYF	15	TRBV10-3	TRBJ2-7	few	TRBD2
TGTGCCAGAAGCCTAACGACAGGGGGCTGGTATCAGCCCCAGCATTTT	CARSLTTGGWYQPQHF	16	TRBV5-3	TRBJ1-5	many	TRBD1
TGTGCCAGCAGTCACCGGGACAGGGGGAGCGAGCAGTACTTC	CASSHRDRGSEQYF	14	TRBV28	TRBJ2-7	few	TRBD1
TGCGCCAGCAGCTCCGGACAGCCCTCCAATGAGCAGTTCTTC	CASSSGQPSNEQFF	14	TRBV5-1	TRBJ2-1	-	-
TGTGCCAGCAGCCCCACTAGCGTCCGCACAGATACGCAGTATTTT	CASSPTSVRTDTQYF	15	TRBV7-3	TRBJ2-3	-	TRBD2
TGTGCCAGCAGTCTTACAGTTTACGAGCAGTACTTC	CASSLTVYEQYF	12	TRBV28	TRBJ2-7	-	-
TGCAGTGCTACTGGGACAGGGGGCTGGTATGGCTACACCTTC	CSATGTGGWYGYTF	14	TRBV20-1	TRBJ1-2	few	TRBD1
TGCAGCGCTGGCCGGGACGGAGGAGATACGCAGTATTTT	CSAGRDGGDTQYF	13	TRBV29-1	TRBJ2-3	many	-
TGTGCCAGCAGCTCGGATCTACCTGTAAAAGGGGTCCCAGATACGCAGTATTTT	CASSSDLPVKGVPDTQYF	18	TRBV7-6	TRBJ2-3	-	-
TGTGCCAGCTCACGGACATCCCTCTCCTACGAGCAGTACTTC	CASSRTSLSYEQYF	14	TRBV18	TRBJ2-7	-	-
TGTGCCAGCAGTGGCCAGGGGGCGAACACCGGGGAGCTGTTTTTT	CASSGQGANTGELFF	15	TRBV2	TRBJ2-2	many	TRBD1
TGTGCCAGCAGTTTTATAGCGGGAGTTAGGGTTAAAAACATTCAGTACTTC	CASSFIAGVRVKNIQYF	17	TRBV28	TRBJ2-4	-	TRBD2
TGTGCCAGCAGCCAAAACAGGGACCCCTTTGGGCAGTACTTC	CASSQNRDPFGQYF	14	TRBV3-1	TRBJ2-7	few	-
TGTGCCAGCAGGCATAGCAATCAGCCCCAGCATTTT	CASRHSNQPQHF	12	TRBV27	TRBJ1-5	many	-
TGCGCCAGCAGCCAAGATTTGGCGACCTTAGTCTACGAGCAGTACTTC	CASSQDLATLVYEQYF	16	TRBV4-3	TRBJ2-7	many	-
TGCAGAGGAGCGGGAGTTGAAGATACGCAGTATTTT	CRGAGVEDTQYF	12	TRBV20-1	TRBJ2-3	few	TRBD2
TGTGCCAGCAGACCCCCCGGGGGTACCTACAATGAGCAGTTCTTC	CASRPPGGTYNEQFF	15	TRBV28	TRBJ2-1	few	-
TGTGCCAGAAGAAAGGAAGGTCGCAATCAGCCCCAGCATTTT	CARRKEGRNQPQHF	14	TRBV5-3	TRBJ1-5	many	-
TGTGCCAGCAGTTTATCGCTACGGGGGCTCGCAGATACGCAGTATTTT	CASSLSLRGLADTQYF	16	TRBV27	TRBJ2-3	-	-
TGTGCCAGCAGCTTATCCGAAGGAAACAGGTTCACAGATACGCAGTATTTT	CASSLSEGNRFTDTQYF	17	TRBV7-9	TRBJ2-3	many	-
TGTGCCAGCCAAAGAGAGACCCAGTACTTC	CASQRETQYF	10	TRBV28	TRBJ2-5	-	-
TGTGCCAGCAGCCCTGGTAGCGGGAGCTATACGCAGTATTTT	CASSPGSGSYTQYF	14	TRBV7-3	TRBJ2-3	few	TRBD2
TGCAGTGCACCGAGGACAGGGGGGAACACTGAAGCTTTCTTT	CSAPRTGGNTEAFF	14	TRBV20-1	TRBJ1-1	many	TRBD1
TGTGCCAGCAGCTTAGCGGCGAGCGCTGCCCAAGAGACCCAGTACTTC	CASSLAASAAQETQYF	16	TRBV7-2	TRBJ2-5	-	-
TGTGCCAGTGGAGCGGGAGTCCTCTACGAGCAGTACTTC	CASGAGVLYEQYF	13	TRBV19	TRBJ2-7	many	TRBD2
TGTGCCAGCAGACAAACAGGGCCCAAGCAGTACTTC	CASRQTGPKQYF	12	TRBV28	TRBJ2-7	many	-
TGTGCCAGCAGTACCGGACTAGCGGGGGTCTCCTACAATGAGCAGTTCTTC	CASSTGLAGVSYNEQFF	17	TRBV28	TRBJ2-1	few	TRBD2
TGTGCCAGCAGCGTGGACAGGGGCACCGGGGAGCTGTTTTTT	CASSVDRGTGELFF	14	TRBV9	TRBJ2-2	many	TRBD1
TGTGCCAGCAGCTTGGGAACCGGGACAGGCCAATACCACTATGGCTACACCTTC	CASSLGTGTGQYHYGYTF	18	TRBV7-9	TRBJ1-2	many	TRBD1
TGTGCCAGCAGCTTAGCCTATGGGACTAGCTACTACGAGCAGTACTTC	CASSLAYGTSYYEQYF	16	TRBV7-9	TRBJ2-7	few	TRBD2
TGTGCCAGCAGTTACTCGGCAGGAGATTACGAGCAGTACTTC	CASSYSAGDYEQYF	14	TRBV6-5	TRBJ2-7	-	-
TGCAGCGTTGAAGCACCGTTTCAAGAGACCCAGTACTTC	CSVEAPFQETQYF	13	TRBV29-1	TRBJ2-5	many	-
TGTGCCAGCAGCATTACCGGCTCTGGGGCCAACGTCCTGACTTTC	CASSITGSGANVLTF	15	TRBV7-2	TRBJ2-6	-	-
TGTGCCAGCAGTTCCGGGGGTCAGCCCCAGCATTTT	CASSSGGQPQHF	12	TRBV6-2/TRBV6-3	TRBJ1-5	many	-
TGCAGCGTTGTAAGGACAGGGGTAGAGACCCAGTACTTC	CSVVRTGVETQYF	13	TRBV29-1	TRBJ2-5	-	TRBD1
TGTGCCAGCAGCCCCGAGGTAGGGGCCTACGAGCAGTACTTC	CASSPEVGAYEQYF	14	TRBV7-6	TRBJ2-7	many	-
TGTGCCAGCAGTTACAATGGGGGGACCGGGGAGCTGTTTTTT	CASSYNGGTGELFF	14	TRBV6-6	TRBJ2-2	few	-
TGTGCCAGCAGCTTACGACCCTCAAGGGAGACCCAGTACTTC	CASSLRPSRETQYF	14	TRBV11-1	TRBJ2-5	-	-